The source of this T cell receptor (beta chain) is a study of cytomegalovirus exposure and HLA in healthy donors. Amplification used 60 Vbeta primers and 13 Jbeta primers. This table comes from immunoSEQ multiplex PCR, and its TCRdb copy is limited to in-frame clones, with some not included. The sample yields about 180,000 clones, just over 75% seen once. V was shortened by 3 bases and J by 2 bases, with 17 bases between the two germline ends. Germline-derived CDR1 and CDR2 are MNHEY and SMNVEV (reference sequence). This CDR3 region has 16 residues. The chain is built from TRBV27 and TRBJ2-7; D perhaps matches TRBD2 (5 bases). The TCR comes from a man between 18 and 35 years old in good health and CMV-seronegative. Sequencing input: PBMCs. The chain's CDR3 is CASSFSTGEYTYEQYF. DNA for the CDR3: TGTGCCAGCAGTTTTTCCACTGGGGAGTATACCTACGAGCAGTACTTC.